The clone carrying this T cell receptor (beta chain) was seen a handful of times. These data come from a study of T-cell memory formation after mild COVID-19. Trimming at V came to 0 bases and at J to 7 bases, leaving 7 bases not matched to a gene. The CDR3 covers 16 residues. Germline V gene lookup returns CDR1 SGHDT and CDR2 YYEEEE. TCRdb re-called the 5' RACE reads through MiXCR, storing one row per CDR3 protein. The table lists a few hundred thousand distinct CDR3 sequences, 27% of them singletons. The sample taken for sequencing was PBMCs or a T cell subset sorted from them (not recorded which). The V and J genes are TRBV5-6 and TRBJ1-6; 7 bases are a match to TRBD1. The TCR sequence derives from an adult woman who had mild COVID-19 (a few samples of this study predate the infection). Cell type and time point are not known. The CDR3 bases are TGTGCCAGCAGCTTGGCCCCGGGCAGGGGGAATTCACCCCTCCACTTT. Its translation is CASSLAPGRGNSPLHF.